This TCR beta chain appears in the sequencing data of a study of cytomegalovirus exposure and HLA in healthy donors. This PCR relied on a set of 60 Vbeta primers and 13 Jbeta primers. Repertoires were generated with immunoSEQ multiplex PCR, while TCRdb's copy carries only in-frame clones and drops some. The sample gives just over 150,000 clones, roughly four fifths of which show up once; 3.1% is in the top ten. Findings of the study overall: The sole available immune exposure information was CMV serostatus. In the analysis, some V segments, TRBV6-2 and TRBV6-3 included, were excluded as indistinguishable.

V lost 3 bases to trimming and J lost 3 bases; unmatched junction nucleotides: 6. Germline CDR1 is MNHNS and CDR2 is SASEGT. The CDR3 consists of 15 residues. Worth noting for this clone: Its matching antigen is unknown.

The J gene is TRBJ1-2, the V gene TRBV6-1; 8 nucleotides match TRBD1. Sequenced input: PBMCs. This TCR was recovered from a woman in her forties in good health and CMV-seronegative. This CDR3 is CASSDRGLGYYGYTF. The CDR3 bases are TGTGCCAGCAGTGACAGGGGGCTAGGGTACTATGGCTACACCTTC.